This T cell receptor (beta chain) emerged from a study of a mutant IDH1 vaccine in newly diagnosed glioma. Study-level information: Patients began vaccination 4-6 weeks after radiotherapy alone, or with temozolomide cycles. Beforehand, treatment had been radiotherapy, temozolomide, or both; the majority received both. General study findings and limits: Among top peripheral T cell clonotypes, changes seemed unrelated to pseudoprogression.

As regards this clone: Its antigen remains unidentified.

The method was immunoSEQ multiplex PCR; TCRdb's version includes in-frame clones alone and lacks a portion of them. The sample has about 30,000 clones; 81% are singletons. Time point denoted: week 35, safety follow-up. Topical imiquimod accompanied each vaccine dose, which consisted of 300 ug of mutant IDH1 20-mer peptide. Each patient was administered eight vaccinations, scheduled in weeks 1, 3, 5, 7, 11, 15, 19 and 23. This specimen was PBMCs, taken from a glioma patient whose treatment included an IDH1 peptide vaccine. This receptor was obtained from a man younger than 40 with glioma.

The CDR3 DNA follows: TGTGCCAGCAGAACGGGGACAGATATTAACTATGGCTACACCTTC. It translates to CASRTGTDINYGYTF. The rearrangement joins TRBV6-6 to TRBJ1-2, with TRBD1 identical over 7 bases. This CDR3 has 15 residues. Per germline, CDR1 MNHNY and CDR2 SVGAGI (reference sequence). V lost 6 bases to trimming and J lost 1 base; unmatched junction nucleotides: 8.